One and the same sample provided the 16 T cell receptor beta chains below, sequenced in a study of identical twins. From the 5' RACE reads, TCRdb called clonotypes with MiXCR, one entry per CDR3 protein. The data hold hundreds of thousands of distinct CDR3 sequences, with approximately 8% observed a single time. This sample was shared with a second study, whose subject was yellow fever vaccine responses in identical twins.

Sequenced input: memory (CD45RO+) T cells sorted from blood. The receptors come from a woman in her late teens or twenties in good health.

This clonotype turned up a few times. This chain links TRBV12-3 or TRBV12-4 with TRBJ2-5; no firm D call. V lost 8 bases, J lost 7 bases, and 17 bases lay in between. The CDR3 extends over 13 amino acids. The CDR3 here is CASGDARKGTQYF. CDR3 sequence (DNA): TGTGCCAGCGGAGACGCCCGCAAGGGGACCCAGTACTTC.

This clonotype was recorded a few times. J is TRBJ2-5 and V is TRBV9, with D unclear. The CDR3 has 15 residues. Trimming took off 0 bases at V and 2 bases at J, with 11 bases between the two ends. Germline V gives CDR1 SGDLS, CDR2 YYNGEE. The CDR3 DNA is TGTGCCAGCAGCGTAGAGGGTGGGGTTCAAGAGACCCAGTACTTC. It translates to CASSVEGGVQETQYF.

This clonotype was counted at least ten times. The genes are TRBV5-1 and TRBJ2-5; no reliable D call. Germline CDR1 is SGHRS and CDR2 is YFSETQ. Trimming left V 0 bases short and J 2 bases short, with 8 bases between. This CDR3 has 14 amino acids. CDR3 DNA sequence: TGCGCCAGCAGCTTGGGGTACGGACAAGAGACCCAGTACTTC. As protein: CASSLGYGQETQYF.

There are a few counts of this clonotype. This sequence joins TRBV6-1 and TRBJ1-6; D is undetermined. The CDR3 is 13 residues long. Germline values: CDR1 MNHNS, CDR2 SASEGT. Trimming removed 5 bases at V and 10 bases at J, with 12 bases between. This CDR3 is CASSPSGDSPLHF. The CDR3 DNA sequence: TGTGCCAGCAGTCCTTCCGGAGACTCACCCCTCCACTTT.

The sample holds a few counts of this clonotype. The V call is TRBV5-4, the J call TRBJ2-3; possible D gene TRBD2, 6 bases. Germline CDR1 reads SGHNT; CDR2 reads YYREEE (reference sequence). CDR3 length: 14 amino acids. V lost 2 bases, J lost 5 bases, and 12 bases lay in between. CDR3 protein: CASSFLASEDTQYF. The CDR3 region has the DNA TGTGCCAGCAGCTTCCTAGCGTCTGAAGATACGCAGTATTTT.

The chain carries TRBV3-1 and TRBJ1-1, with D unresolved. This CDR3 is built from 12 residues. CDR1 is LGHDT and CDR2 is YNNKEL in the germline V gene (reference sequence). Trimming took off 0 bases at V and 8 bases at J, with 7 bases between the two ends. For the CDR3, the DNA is TGTGCCAGCAGCCAAGAGGGTCACGAAGCTTTCTTT. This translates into CASSQEGHEAFF.

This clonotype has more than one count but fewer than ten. CDR3: CASSGLGGTAGSPLHF. The CDR3 DNA sequence: TGTGCCAGCAGTGGTTTAGGGGGGACCGCAGGGTCACCCCTCCACTTT. The chain uses TRBV2 and TRBJ1-6, with D perhaps TRBD1 (6 bases). There are 16 residues in the CDR3. Between the trimmed V and J ends, which lost 4 bases and 10 bases, there was a span of 20 bases. Germline lookup yields CDR1 SNHLY and CDR2 FYNNEI.

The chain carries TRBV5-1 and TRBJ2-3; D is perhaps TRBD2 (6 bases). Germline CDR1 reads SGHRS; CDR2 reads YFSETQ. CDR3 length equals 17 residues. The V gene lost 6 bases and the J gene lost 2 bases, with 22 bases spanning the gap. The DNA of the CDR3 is TGCGCCAGCACCCCCGGGGGTTTACTTAGGATCACAGATACGCAGTATTTT. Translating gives CASTPGGLLRITDTQYF. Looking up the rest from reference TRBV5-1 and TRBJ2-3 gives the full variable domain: KAGVTQTPRYLIKTRGQQVTLSCSPISGHRSVSWYQQTPGQGLQFLFEYFSETQRNKGNFPGRFSGRQFSNSRSEMNVSTLELGDSALYLCASTPGGLLRITDTQYFGPGTRLTVL.

The CDR3 DNA sequence: TGCAGTGCTAGCGGGAGAGGGTCGCGTGAGCAGTTCTTC. This gives the protein CSASGRGSREQFF. The V call is TRBV20-1, the J call TRBJ2-1; tentatively, D is TRBD2 (6 bases). CDR1 and CDR2 from the germline V gene are DFQATT and SNEGSKA (reference sequence). This CDR3 spans 13 amino acids. Trimming pared 3 bases from V and 9 bases from J, leaving 15 bases between.

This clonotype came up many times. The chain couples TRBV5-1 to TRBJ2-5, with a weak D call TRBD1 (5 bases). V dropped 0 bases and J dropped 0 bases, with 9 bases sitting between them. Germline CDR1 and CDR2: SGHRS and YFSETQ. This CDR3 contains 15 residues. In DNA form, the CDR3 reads TGCGCCAGCAGCTTGGGGGCAGGGTACCAAGAGACCCAGTACTTC. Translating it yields CASSLGAGYQETQYF.

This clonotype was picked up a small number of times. DNA for the CDR3: TGTGCCAGCAGCCCAGCGGGAGGCGTGCAGTTCTTC. Its translation is CASSPAGGVQFF. The chain uses TRBV3-1 and TRBJ2-1; 9 bases align to TRBD2. V trimming: 4 bases; J trimming: 12 bases; junction bases outside the gene matches: 4. Germline loops: CDR1 LGHDT, CDR2 YNNKEL (reference sequence). The CDR3 has 12 amino acids.

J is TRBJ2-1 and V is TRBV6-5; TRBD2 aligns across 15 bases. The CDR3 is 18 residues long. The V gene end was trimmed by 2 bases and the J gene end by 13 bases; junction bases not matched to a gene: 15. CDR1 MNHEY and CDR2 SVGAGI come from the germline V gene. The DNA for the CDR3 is TGTGCCAGCAGTTACGTTGGACTAGCGGGGGGGCTGGGATCTCCTCAGTTCTTC. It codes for CASSYVGLAGGLGSPQFF.

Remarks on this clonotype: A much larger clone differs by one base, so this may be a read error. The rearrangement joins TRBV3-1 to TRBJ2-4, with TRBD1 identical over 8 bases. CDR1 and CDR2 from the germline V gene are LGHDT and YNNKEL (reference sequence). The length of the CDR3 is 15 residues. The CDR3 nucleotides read TGTGCCAGCACCCAACGAACAGCAGGGGGCCACATTCAGTACTTC. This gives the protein CASTQRTAGGHIQYF.

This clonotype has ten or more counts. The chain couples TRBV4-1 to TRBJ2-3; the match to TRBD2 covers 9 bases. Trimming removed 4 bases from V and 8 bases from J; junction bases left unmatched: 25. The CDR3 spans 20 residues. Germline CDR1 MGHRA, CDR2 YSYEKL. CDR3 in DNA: TGCGCCAGCAGCCTATACCATGGGGCTAGCGGGGACAATGCCCGGGGTACGCAGTATTTT. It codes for CASSLYHGASGDNARGTQYF.

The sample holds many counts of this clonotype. The CDR3 nucleotides read TGTGCCAGCATCCTACTCGGGGACTCTAAAGCCAAGTTCTTC. Residues: CASILLGDSKAKFF. The rearrangement uses TRBV7-2 and TRBJ2-1; D is perhaps TRBD2 (6 bases). Germline V CDR1 and CDR2: SGHTA, FQGNSA. CDR3 size: 14 residues. V was shortened by 7 bases and J by 14 bases, with 24 bases between the two germline ends.

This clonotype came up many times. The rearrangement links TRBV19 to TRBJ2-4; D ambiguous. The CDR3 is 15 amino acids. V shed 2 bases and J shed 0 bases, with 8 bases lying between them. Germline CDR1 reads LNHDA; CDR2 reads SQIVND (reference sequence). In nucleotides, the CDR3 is TGTGCCAGTAGTATACAGGTTCTAGCCAAAAACATTCAGTACTTC. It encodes CASSIQVLAKNIQYF.